One TCR beta chain is described in this entry. The assay was immunoSEQ multiplex PCR, and TCRdb's table has in-frame clones only and misses some. The sample consists of about 120,000 clones, 85% to 90% of them appearing once. These data belong to a study of control samples from healthy donors and cancer patients. V gave up 0 bases and J gave up 4 bases, with 9 bases separating them. Per the germline V gene, CDR1 is KGHSH and CDR2 is LQKENI. This CDR3 is 15 amino acids long. The receptor comes from a woman in her fifties or sixties with colorectal cancer. Sample: PBMCs. This sequence joins TRBV18 and TRBJ1-4; no clear D gene. CDR3 residues: CASSPPSGVNEKLFF. DNA for the CDR3: TGTGCCAGCTCACCACCGTCCGGGGTTAATGAAAAACTGTTTTTT.